This record concerns one T cell receptor (beta chain) sequence. Its antigen remains unidentified. No base quality values were provided; no much bigger clone lies one nucleotide off. The data belong to a study of blood T cell repertoires in COVID-19 (dated by TCRdb to the early 2020s). With respect to the entire study: Samples covering the acute and convalescent phases of COVID-19 were provided by collaborators in the United States, Italy and Spain. The material from the prospective study consisted of cDNA or gDNA derived from T cells, B-cell-depleted T cells, or PBMCs. Deeply sampled blood TCRbeta repertoires from subjects exposed to, actively infected with, or recovered from COVID-19 were included in the dataset. The repertoires were made available in a free public database intended to serve as a resource for research on the immune response to SARS-CoV-2. The samples were drawn from the first 160 participants of the ongoing ImmuneRACE study and from 950 to 1,500 subjects provided by 6 global collaborators. A de-identified subject ID, COVID-19 status, age in years and sex were almost always included in the sample metadata. Where available, HLA class I and class II types were taken from metadata supplied by the sample provider and were not determined by assay-based typing.

Summary of the overall study and its limitations: The amount of clinical and demographic metadata varied by source and participant and was provided uncurated.

At the junction V is shortened by 0 bases and J by 7 bases, with 16 bases in between. CDR1 and CDR2 were assigned from the germline V gene as LGHNA and YSLEER. The CDR3 contains 17 residues, cysteine and phenylalanine counted. Here the CDR3 DNA is all that survives: 51 bases in frame from base 1. The collaborating institutions used their own protocols to collect whole blood in K2EDTA tubes. For TCRbeta analysis, collaborator samples were shipped as frozen whole blood, as isolated PBMCs, or as DNA extracted from either sample type. TCRbeta CDR3 regions were amplified from genomic DNA using the immunoSEQ Assay, a bias-controlled multiplex PCR. The source study handled its data this way. The number of nucleated cells in each sample was estimated by amplification of reference gene primers within the assay. To quantify the absolute abundance of each unique TCRbeta CDR3 rearrangement, sequence reads were collapsed and filtered. Productive Simpson clonality was computed per sample as the square root of Simpson's diversity index over productive rearrangements. TCRdb obtained this table from immuneACCESS and retained in-frame rearrangements with V and J assigned. These tables miss some clones; where compared with another copy, unresolved V genes account for less than half of the shortfall, and the remainder is unexplained. V, J and clone size derive from that table, while D and trimming were established from the DNA sequence. The sample yields 75,000 to 95,000 clones; 72% were counted once. Around 23% of the sample comes from the top ten.

The chain links TRBV4-3 with TRBJ1-6; the D gene is perhaps TRBD1, from 5 matching bases. This sequence was found in a woman aged 55-70 years in a cohort sampled during active or convalescent COVID-19. What was sequenced was peripheral blood. The DNA is TGCGCCAGCAGCCAAGATCTATCAGGGATGGGAAATTCACCCCTCCACTTT. This translates into CASSQDLSGMGNSPLHF.